Sequencing of this T cell receptor (beta chain) was carried out in a study of T cells in narcolepsy listed by TCRdb under 2018. About the full investigation: Patients with narcolepsy type 1 or type 2 (NT1, NT2) and healthy control donors were enrolled in the study. Autoreactive T cells targeting hypocretin neuron self-antigens (hypocretin, TRIB2) were sought in narcolepsy patients, and TCR Vbeta sequencing was used to track clonotypes in blood and CSF.

This clone was found a few times. Its recognized antigen is unknown. The sample holds no much larger clone one base away, and base qualities are not on file. Trimming costs V 11 bases and J 1 base, and their ends lie 15 bases apart. For CDR1 and CDR2, the germline V gene (reference sequence) lists WNHNN and SYGVQD. The CDR3 sequence holds 14 residues, the cysteine and phenylalanine included. The retained sequence is limited to the CDR3, 42 bases, with the frame set at the first base. Paper-wide results and their limitations: Plots that compared CSF and blood CD4+ T cell clonotypes from the same patient highlighted HCRT-specific and TRIB2-specific autoreactive clonotypes. No sequences matching autoreactive T cell clones were contained in some blood memory CD4+ repertoires from patients and controls. Numbers of sequenced blood memory CD4+ clonotypes were comparable, averaging approximately 42,000 in patients and approximately 34,000 in controls. Autoreactive clonotypes were reported to be detected serially in the blood of the same patients and of different patients, but not in the blood of healthy controls.

Library generation was performed with the immunoSEQ multiplex PCR assay. The table was pulled from immuneACCESS by TCRdb, which kept in-frame rearrangements only. Such tables lose some clones; where checked, under half of the loss comes from unresolved V genes, and the rest has no known cause. Present in this sample are some 35,000 clones, 81% of which were seen just once. Together, the top ten hold about 2.3% of the sample. For TCR Vbeta sequencing, memory CD4+ T cells were sorted ex vivo from the peripheral blood of narcolepsy patients and healthy controls. The sequenced sample consisted of memory (CD45RA-) CD4+ T cells from blood. In the paper's terms, the cell subset or site label means: memory T cells sorted ex vivo from peripheral blood. The origin of this receptor is a human donor in good health. The chain is encoded by TRBV10-1 joined to TRBJ1-3; a tentative D match to TRBD1 spans 6 bases. DNA sequence: TGCGCCCCGGAGGACAGCCGGTCTGGAAACACCATATATTTT. Its protein reads: CAPEDSRSGNTIYF.